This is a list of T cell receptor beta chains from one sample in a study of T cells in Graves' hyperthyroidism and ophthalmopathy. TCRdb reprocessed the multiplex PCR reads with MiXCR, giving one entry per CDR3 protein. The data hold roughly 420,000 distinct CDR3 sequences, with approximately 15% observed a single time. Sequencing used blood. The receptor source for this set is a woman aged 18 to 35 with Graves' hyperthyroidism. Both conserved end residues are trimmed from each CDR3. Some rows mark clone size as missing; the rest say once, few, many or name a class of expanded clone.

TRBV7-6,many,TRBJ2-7,ASSRSPGGGYEQY
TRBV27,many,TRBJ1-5,ASADRGSNQPQH
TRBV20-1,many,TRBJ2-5,SARGQHRETQY
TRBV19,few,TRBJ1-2,ASSTYMGQANRGYT
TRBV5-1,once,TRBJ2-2,ASSSDPGKNIGELF
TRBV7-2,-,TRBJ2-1,ASSLDLSGITGNEQF
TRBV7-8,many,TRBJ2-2,ASTGWMTANTGELF
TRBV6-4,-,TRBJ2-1,ASSPSGRNEQF
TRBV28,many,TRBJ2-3,ASSSLGTASTDTQY
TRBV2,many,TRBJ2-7,ASRPSGTTYEQY
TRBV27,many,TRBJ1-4,ASSHGTGNEKLF
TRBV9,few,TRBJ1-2,ASSVGGQGDYGYT
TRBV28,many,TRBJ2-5,ASSFGGRRETQY
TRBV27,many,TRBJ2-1,ASSLGSADEQF
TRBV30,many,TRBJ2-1,AWSLGRHNEQF
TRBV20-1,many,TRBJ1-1,SAWTGKDTEAF
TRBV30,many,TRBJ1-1,AWSVQLNTEAF
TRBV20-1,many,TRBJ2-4,SARDLGEGVRNIQY
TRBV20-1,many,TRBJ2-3,SARSPSGRGDTQY
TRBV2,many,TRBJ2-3,ASTRLGGGSDTQY
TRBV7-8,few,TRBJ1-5,ASSPNRGHNQPQH
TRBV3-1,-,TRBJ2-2,ASSQLGSSTGELF
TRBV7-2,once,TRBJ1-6,ASSSDSQNSPLH
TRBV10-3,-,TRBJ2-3,AISELAGVTDTQY
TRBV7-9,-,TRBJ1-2,ASSSALAGGGNYGYT
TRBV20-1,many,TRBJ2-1,SAGSGNYNEQF
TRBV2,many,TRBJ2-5,ASMGLAGWETQY
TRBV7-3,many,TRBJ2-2,ASSLGGRGTGELF
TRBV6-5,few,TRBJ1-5,ASSYSGDSNSNQPQH
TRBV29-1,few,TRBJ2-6,SVPVGRKSSGANVLT
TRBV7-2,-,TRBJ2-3,ASSSMSDTQY
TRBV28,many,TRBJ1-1,ASSFDRGLRNTEAF
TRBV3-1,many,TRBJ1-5,ASSKTRYNQPQH
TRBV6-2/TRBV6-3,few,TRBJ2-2,ASSYPQREYIGELF
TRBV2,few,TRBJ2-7,ASSDAVRLPRDRDREQY
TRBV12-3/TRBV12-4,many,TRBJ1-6,ASSLAGGSSPLH
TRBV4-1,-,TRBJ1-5,ASSQGARGSNQPQH
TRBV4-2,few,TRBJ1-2,ASSRPPEDYGYT
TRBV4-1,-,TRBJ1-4,ASSQVDGGNEKLF
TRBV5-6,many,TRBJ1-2,ASSLLARGFSGYT
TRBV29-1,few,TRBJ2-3,SGGTSGSGATDTQY
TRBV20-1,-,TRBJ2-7,SAPHQNPYEQY
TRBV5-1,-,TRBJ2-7,ASSLRDPAAEQY
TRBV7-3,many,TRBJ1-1,ASSLGGGGEAF
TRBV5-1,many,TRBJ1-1,ASSWQGNTEAF
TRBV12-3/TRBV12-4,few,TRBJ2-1,ASSLPGARDNEQF
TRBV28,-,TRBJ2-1,ASSTVSLVEQF
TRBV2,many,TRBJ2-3,ASSEIPSTDTQY
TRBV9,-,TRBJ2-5,ANRRAQY
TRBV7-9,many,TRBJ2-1,ASSPTSGSGGNEQF
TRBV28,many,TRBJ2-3,ASSLGQGYRY
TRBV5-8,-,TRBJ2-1,ASSLAPWNEQF
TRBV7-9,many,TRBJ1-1,ASNKGSNTEAF